Presented here are 6 T cell receptor beta chains from one specimen sequenced in a study of T cells after yellow fever vaccination. TCRdb fed the 5' RACE reads into MiXCR, producing one record per CDR3 protein. The table includes about 240,000 distinct CDR3 sequences, 3.6% detected once. Sequenced material: PBMCs, taken 15 days after the yellow fever booster vaccination. These receptors originate from a man aged 18 to 29 who received the YFV17D yellow fever vaccine.

This clonotype was seen ten or more times. V usage is TRBV19 and J usage is TRBJ2-2, with D possibly TRBD2 on 6 matching bases. This CDR3 has 15 residues. Germline V gene sequence: CDR1 LNHDA, CDR2 SQIVND (reference sequence). V lost 4 bases to trimming and J lost 0 bases, with 9 bases between them. The DNA for the CDR3 is TGTGCCAGTAGTACGGGACTTACGAACACCGGGGAGCTGTTTTTT. It encodes CASSTGLTNTGELFF.

The sample holds many counts of this clonotype. The chain couples TRBV5-1 to TRBJ2-2; a weak D match, TRBD2 (6 bases). This CDR3 has 15 residues. V was clipped by 1 base and J by 4 bases, with 11 bases between them. Germline V gene data show CDR1 as SGHRS and CDR2 as YFSETQ. The CDR3 DNA is TGCGCCAGCAGCTTGTTTGGAGGGAGCACCGGGGAGCTGTTTTTT. Translation gives CASSLFGGSTGELFF.

The chain couples TRBV6-2 or TRBV6-3 to TRBJ2-5; the match to TRBD2 covers 11 bases. This CDR3 region has 17 residues. Per germline, CDR1 MNHEY and CDR2 SVGEGT. With 4 bases clipped from V and 5 bases from J, the junction kept 12 bases outside the gene matches. The CDR3 nucleotides read TGTGCCAGCAGTTTCGATCAACTAGCGGGGGCCCGTGAGACCCAGTACTTC. Amino acids: CASSFDQLAGARETQYF.

This clonotype was seen a handful of times. A junction boundary mismatches the germline segment, possibly from a read error. V and J are TRBV6-6 and TRBJ2-3, with 8 bases identical to TRBD2. Germline CDR1 is MNHNY and CDR2 is SVGAGI (reference sequence). The CDR3 extends over 13 amino acids. The CDR3 spells CAGSGGSTDTQYF. The CDR3 region has the DNA TGTGCCGGCAGCGGGGGAAGCACAGATACGCAGTATTTT.

This clonotype was observed at least ten times. The chain links TRBV12-3 or TRBV12-4 to TRBJ1-2, with 7 bases matching TRBD1. With 1 base clipped from V and 6 bases from J, the junction kept 5 bases outside the gene matches. CDR3 length: 14 amino acids. The chain's CDR3 is CASSLEDQGDGYTF. The CDR3 DNA reads as TGTGCCAGCAGTTTAGAAGACCAGGGGGATGGCTACACCTTC.

This clonotype was recorded many times. The chain combines TRBV24-1 with TRBJ2-5, with 8 bases fitting TRBD1. Germline trimming cut 2 bases from V and 5 bases from J; bases unmatched to any gene: 3. The CDR3 extends over 14 amino acids. In germline, CDR1 is KGHDR, CDR2 SFDVKD. This CDR3 is CATSDSWTGETQYF. DNA of the CDR3: TGTGCCACCAGTGATTCTTGGACAGGGGAGACCCAGTACTTC.